The 23 T cell receptor beta chains in this list originate from one sample, sequenced in a study of T-cell memory formation after mild COVID-19. Using its own MiXCR run on the 5' RACE reads, TCRdb lists one record per CDR3 protein. The sample lists some 120,000 distinct CDR3 sequences; about 17% were seen once. Sequenced: PBMCs or a T cell subset sorted from them (not recorded which). The receptors originated from an adult woman who had mild COVID-19 (a few samples of this study predate the infection). Cell type and time point are not known.

Many counts were recorded for this clonotype. The rearrangement uses TRBV5-1 and TRBJ2-3, with 9 bases identical to TRBD1. Germline V CDR1 and CDR2: SGHRS, YFSETQ. V trimming: 4 bases; J trimming: 0 bases; junction bases outside the gene matches: 3. This CDR3 has 15 residues. The CDR3 bases are TGCGCCAGCAGCCCCGGACAGGGGAGCACAGATACGCAGTATTTT. Translated, it gives CASSPGQGSTDTQYF.

The chain is built from TRBV9 and TRBJ2-7, with D perhaps matching TRBD1 (6 bases). The germline gives CDR1 SGDLS, CDR2 YYNGEE. Trimming took off 4 bases at V and 5 bases at J, with 22 bases between the two ends. There are 16 residues in the CDR3. CDR3 bases: TGTGCCAGCAGCCGAGTTGTAGGGGGAAGGACCCACGAGCAGTACTTC. Translating it yields CASSRVVGGRTHEQYF.

The chain employs TRBV11-2 and TRBJ1-1; D not resolved. V lost 4 bases and J 0 bases, leaving 12 bases between the germline ends. The CDR3 is made up of 15 amino acids. From germline, CDR1 is SGHAT and CDR2 FQNNGV. DNA for the CDR3: TGTGCCAGCAGCTCAAATAGACGGATGAACACTGAAGCTTTCTTT. Translating gives CASSSNRRMNTEAFF.

The chain combines TRBV6-6 with TRBJ2-7, with a tentative D call TRBD1 (6 bases). The CDR3 contains 16 residues. CDR1 and CDR2 (germline): MNHNY, SVGAGI (reference sequence). V dropped 6 bases and J dropped 3 bases, with 21 bases sitting between them. CDR3 in amino acids: CASSDETRDTNYEQYF. The CDR3 nucleotides read TGTGCCAGCAGCGATGAAACCCGGGACACCAACTACGAGCAGTACTTC.

This clonotype was seen a few times. The J gene is TRBJ2-1, the V gene TRBV6-2 or TRBV6-3, with a possible D match to TRBD1 (6 bases). Trimming removed 2 bases at V and 8 bases at J, with 19 bases between. Germline V CDR1 and CDR2: MNHEY, SVGEGT. This CDR3 region has 16 residues. CDR3 in amino acids: CASSYDVGTFDDEQFF. In nucleotides, the CDR3 is TGTGCCAGCAGTTACGACGTCGGGACATTTGATGATGAGCAGTTCTTC.

This clonotype was recorded a few times. The V call is TRBV20-1, the J call TRBJ2-7; D gene ambiguous. Germline CDR1 is DFQATT and CDR2 is SNEGSKA (reference sequence). This CDR3 is 13 amino acids long. Trimming stripped 0 bases from V and 0 bases from J, with 6 bases between. The CDR3 DNA reads as TGCAGTGCTAGAGAGCCCCACTCCTACGAGCAGTACTTC. Amino acid sequence: CSAREPHSYEQYF.

This clonotype was detected many times. J is TRBJ1-4 and V is TRBV7-9, with D perhaps matching TRBD1 (5 bases). Germline-derived CDR1 and CDR2 are SEHNR and FQNEAQ (reference sequence). The V end lost 5 bases, the J end lost 8 bases, and 18 bases lay between the germline ends. There are 15 residues in the CDR3. CDR3 residues: CASSQGLVTEEKLFF. DNA for the CDR3: TGTGCCAGCAGCCAAGGATTGGTGACAGAGGAAAAACTGTTTTTT.

The rearrangement links TRBV24-1 to TRBJ1-5; D perhaps matches TRBD1 (5 bases). Trimming removed 6 bases at V and 0 bases at J, with 14 bases between. Germline V CDR1 and CDR2: KGHDR, SFDVKD. This CDR3 is 16 amino acids long. CDR3 in amino acids: CATSFGGLNSNQPQHF. The CDR3, as DNA: TGTGCCACCAGTTTCGGGGGATTGAATAGCAATCAGCCCCAGCATTTT.

This clonotype showed up just a few times. CDR3 loop: CASSSPGRELFF. The CDR3 nucleotides read TGTGCCAGCAGCTCTCCGGGACGGGAGCTGTTTTTT. The J gene is TRBJ2-2, the V gene TRBV7-9; TRBD1 or TRBD2 may be the D gene (5 bases each). CDR3 size: 12 residues. The germline V gene encodes CDR1 SEHNR and CDR2 FQNEAQ (reference sequence). Deletions cut 4 bases from V and 9 bases from J, with 9 bases between.

This clonotype was observed a few times. The gene calls are TRBV7-2 and TRBJ2-2; 9 nucleotides align to TRBD1. Germline V gives CDR1 SGHTA, CDR2 FQGNSA. V shed 4 bases, J shed 7 bases, and the junction held 4 bases outside the gene matches. The CDR3 runs 14 residues. CDR3 coding DNA: TGTGCCAGCAGCTGGGACAGGGCGAGCGGGGAGCTGTTTTTT. Encoded protein: CASSWDRASGELFF.

This clonotype was found a few times. This chain joins TRBV7-2 and TRBJ2-5, with D unclear. CDR3 length equals 13 residues. Trimming removed 1 base from V and 4 bases from J, with 7 bases in between. Germline V gene data show CDR1 as SGHTA and CDR2 as FQGNSA. The CDR3 DNA is TGTGCCAGCAGCTTAGGGGTGGTAGAGACCCAGTACTTC. This sequence encodes CASSLGVVETQYF.

This clonotype was counted between two and nine times. The chain recombines TRBV25-1 with TRBJ2-3, with 7 positions matching TRBD2. J was trimmed by 8 bases and V by 4 bases; bases with no gene match: 9. The CDR3 contains 14 residues. Germline-derived CDR1 and CDR2 are MGHDK and SYGVNS. As DNA, the CDR3 is TGTGCCAGCAGTGGAGCGGGACCACAGATTACGCAGTATTTT. This sequence encodes CASSGAGPQITQYF.

This rearrangement joins TRBV19 to TRBJ2-2, with a weak D call TRBD1 (5 bases). CDR3 size: 17 residues. With 3 bases removed from V and 0 bases from J, the gap between germline ends came to 14 bases. Germline V lookup: CDR1 LNHDA, CDR2 SQIVND (reference sequence). Here the CDR3 DNA reads TGTGCCAGTAGTATTTACTTTGTGGGGCCGAACACCGGGGAGCTGTTTTTT. This codes for CASSIYFVGPNTGELFF.

The chain carries TRBV12-3 or TRBV12-4 and TRBJ1-4, with 7 bases that match TRBD1. The length of the CDR3 is 15 residues. Losses at the gene ends were 6 bases for V and 3 bases for J; bases not matched to a gene: 7. The CDR3 nucleotides read TGTGCCAGCAGCCACTCGACAGGGCCTAATGAAAAACTGTTTTTT. This encodes CASSHSTGPNEKLFF.

V usage is TRBV20-1 and J usage is TRBJ1-1; TRBD1 aligns across 8 bases. The CDR3 runs 13 residues. Germline V gene sequence: CDR1 DFQATT, CDR2 SNEGSKA (reference sequence). V was pared by 3 bases and J by 4 bases, with 4 bases of the junction left unmatched. The CDR3 DNA follows: TGCAGTGCTAGCTCAGGGGGCACCACTGAAGCTTTCTTT. This codes for CSASSGGTTEAFF.

This chain uses TRBV4-1 with TRBJ1-2, with a tentative D call TRBD1 (5 bases). Trimming left V 3 bases short and J 4 bases short, with 12 bases between. This CDR3 contains 14 residues. The germline V gene encodes CDR1 MGHRA and CDR2 YSYEKL. The CDR3 nucleotides are TGCGCCAGCAGCCATTTGACAGATCCCTATGGCTACACCTTC. The encoded protein is CASSHLTDPYGYTF.

The chain couples TRBV27 to TRBJ2-7; no definite D call. CDR1 is MNHEY and CDR2 is SMNVEV in the germline V gene (reference sequence). The CDR3 contains 14 residues. The V and J ends lost 5 bases and 6 bases respectively, with 17 bases between them. CDR3: CASSPMIGPTEQYF. The CDR3 coding sequence is TGTGCCAGCAGTCCCATGATTGGACCTACCGAGCAGTACTTC.

The sample holds a few counts of this clonotype. V usage is TRBV12-3 or TRBV12-4 and J usage is TRBJ2-3; D tentatively reads TRBD1 or TRBD2 (6 bases each). The CDR3 is 16 residues long. The ends were cut back, 7 bases at V and 0 bases at J, with 17 bases in the middle. The CDR3 bases are TGTGCCAGCACCCGAGTGGGGGGCGCGAGCACAGATACGCAGTATTTT. Protein sequence: CASTRVGGASTDTQYF.

This clonotype was recorded a few times. The chain has TRBV4-1 and TRBJ2-3; D unresolved. The V gene lost 0 bases and the J gene lost 5 bases, with 15 bases spanning the gap. The CDR3 length is 16 residues. Germline V gene lookup returns CDR1 MGHRA and CDR2 YSYEKL. Here the CDR3 reads CASSQDKALYQDTQYF. In nucleotides, the CDR3 is TGCGCCAGCAGCCAAGATAAGGCTCTTTACCAAGATACGCAGTATTTT.

This clonotype came up a few times. V usage is TRBV20-1 and J usage is TRBJ1-2; maybe TRBD1 (5 bases). CDR3 size: 13 residues. The germline gives CDR1 DFQATT, CDR2 SNEGSKA (reference sequence). Trimming left V 0 bases short and J 6 bases short, with 11 bases between. The CDR3 coding sequence is TGCAGTGCTAGAGAACAGGAAAAACATGGCTACACCTTC. Protein: CSAREQEKHGYTF.

This clonotype was found a few times. The CDR3 DNA follows: TGTGCCACCAGCACCGGACTAGCGGGGCCCATTAGCACAGATACGCAGTATTTT. Encoded protein: CATSTGLAGPISTDTQYF. This chain joins TRBV15 and TRBJ2-3; 12 nucleotides agree with TRBD2. V gave up 4 bases and J gave up 0 bases; unmatched junction bases: 8. The CDR3 contains 18 residues. CDR1 is LNHNV, CDR2 YYDKDF, per germline (reference sequence).

This clonotype has more than one count but fewer than ten. This chain joins TRBV7-9 and TRBJ2-7, with a weak D call TRBD1 (5 bases). CDR1 is SEHNR, CDR2 FQNEAQ, per germline (reference sequence). Between the trimmed V and J ends, which lost 5 bases and 2 bases, there was a span of 10 bases. There are 13 residues in the CDR3. The CDR3 bases are TGTGCCAGCAGCCAAGGGGATCCCTACGAGCAGTACTTC. This encodes CASSQGDPYEQYF.

V gene TRBV30 combines with J gene TRBJ2-1, with D tentatively TRBD1 (5 bases). V shed 1 base and J shed 4 bases, with 14 bases lying between them. The germline V gene has CDR1 GTSNPN and CDR2 SVGIG (reference sequence). The CDR3 extends over 15 amino acids. Here the CDR3 DNA reads TGTGCCTGGAGTGGCAGGGTATCCCTATACAATGAGCAGTTCTTC. Its protein is CAWSGRVSLYNEQFF. The full variable domain, completed using reference TRBV30 and TRBJ2-1, is SQTIHQWPATLVQPVGSPLSLECTVEGTSNPNLYWYRQAAGRGLQLLFYSVGIGQISSEVPQNLSASRPQDRQFILSSKKLLLSDSGFYLCAWSGRVSLYNEQFFGPGTRLTVL.